This T cell receptor beta chain is from a study of T cell repertoires in cytomegalovirus infection. About the research overall: Shared public TCR beta signatures pointed to both CMV infection and a matching HLA type.

The study, taken as a whole, reports: HLA-C-restricted CMV clonotypes gave the most frequent clonotype in two of eight donors. Cumulative public TCR beta family frequency identified CMV carriers with the relevant HLA.

To note about this clonotype: The antigen is unknown.

MiXCR, applied by TCRdb to the reads, yields one record per CDR3 protein. The sample holds more than 400,000 distinct CDR3 sequences; about a quarter are singletons and the top ten take 13%. This sequence was found in a human donor in good health (CMV status not recorded). Some clones in this sample may be carry-over from other donors' samples. Sequencing was performed on PBMCs.

Here the CDR3 reads CASSPVRAGNTIYF. Written as DNA, the CDR3 is TGCGCCAGCAGCCCGGTCCGGGCGGGAAACACCATATATTTT. The chain is built from TRBV10-1 and TRBJ1-3; D gene unclear. The V gene's germline CDR1 is WNHNN and CDR2 SYGVQD (reference sequence). CDR3 size: 14 residues. The V end was cut by 6 bases, the J end by 4 bases, with 13 bases between.